One T cell receptor (beta chain) is described in this entry. Its antigen is unidentified. At one end the junction does not follow the germline gene, possibly because of a read error. The time point here: persistent/refractory GD, antithyroid drugs over 5 years with positive TRAb. RNA extracted from PBMCs served as the sequencing template. A nine-milliliter sample of peripheral blood was drawn into EDTA tubes. This specimen belongs to a study of regulatory T cells in long-lasting Graves disease. Notes on the study in general: Persistent Graves' patients showed reduced TCR diversity versus newly diagnosed patients. New patients shared 950 to 1,000 public clonotypes, fewer than the roughly 2,500 shared by persistent patients. Favored gene segments in persistent disease were TRBV28, TRBJ1-2 and TRBJ2-5.

In germline, CDR1 is ENHRY, CDR2 SYGVKD. CDR3 length equals 13 residues. Relying on iRepertoire HTBI primers and Arm-PCR of CDR3 regions, the team built TCR beta libraries. From the multiplex PCR reads, TCRdb called clonotypes with MiXCR, one entry per CDR3 protein. Of under 500,000 distinct CDR3 sequences listed, around 20% are singletons. This TCR was recovered from a female donor with Graves disease. The chain combines TRBV10-3 with TRBJ2-5; D might be TRBD1 or TRBD2, each matching 5 bases. The material sequenced was peripheral blood mononuclear cells (PBMCs), taken when the disease was refractory, from a patient treated with antithyroid drugs. The CDR3 loop is CAISEGRGEAQYF. Here the CDR3 DNA reads TGTGCCATCAGTGAGGGAAGGGGAGAGGCCCAGTACTTC.